This T cell receptor beta chain was observed in a study of shared clonotypes between healthy human individuals. Generated by immunoSEQ multiplex PCR, the TCRdb table keeps only in-frame clones and is missing some. The sample holds under 2,000,000 clones; less than 95% are singletons and the top ten take more than 0.9%. CD45RO negativity and positive selection for CCR7 defined naive CD8 cells, a population that excluded terminally differentiated effector memory CD45RA+ cells. Germline assignment: CDR1 MNHNS and CDR2 SASEGT. The CDR3 loop spans 14 amino acids. With 0 bases removed from V and 2 bases from J, the gap between germline ends came to 8 bases.

The chain links TRBV6-1 to TRBJ2-7; D is uncertain. The receptor comes from a man younger than 35 in good health. Source material: naive CD8+ T cells sorted from blood. The CDR3 DNA is TGTGCCAGCAGTGAAGCTGAGACTGCCTACGAGCAGTACTTC. Protein: CASSEAETAYEQYF.